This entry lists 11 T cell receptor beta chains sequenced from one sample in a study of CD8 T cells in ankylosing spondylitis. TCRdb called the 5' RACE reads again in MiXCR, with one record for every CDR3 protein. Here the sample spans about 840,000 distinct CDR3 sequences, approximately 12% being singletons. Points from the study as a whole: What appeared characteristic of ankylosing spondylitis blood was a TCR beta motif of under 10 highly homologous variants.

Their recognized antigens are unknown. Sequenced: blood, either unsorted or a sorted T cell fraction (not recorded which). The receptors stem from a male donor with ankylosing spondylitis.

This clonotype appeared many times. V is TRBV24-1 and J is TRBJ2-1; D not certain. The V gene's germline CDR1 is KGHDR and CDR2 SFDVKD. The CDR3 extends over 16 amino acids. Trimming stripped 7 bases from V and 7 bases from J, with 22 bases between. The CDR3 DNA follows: TGTGCCACCAGCCCCGCCCGACGCCCGATTGAGAATGAGCAGTTCTTC. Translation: CATSPARRPIENEQFF.

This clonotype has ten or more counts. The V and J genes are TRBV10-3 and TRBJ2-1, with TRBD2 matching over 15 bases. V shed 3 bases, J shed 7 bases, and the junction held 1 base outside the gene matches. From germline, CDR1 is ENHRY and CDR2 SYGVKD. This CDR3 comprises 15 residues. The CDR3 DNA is TGTGCCATCAGTGATGGGACTAGCGGGAGGAATGAGCAGTTCTTC. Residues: CAISDGTSGRNEQFF.

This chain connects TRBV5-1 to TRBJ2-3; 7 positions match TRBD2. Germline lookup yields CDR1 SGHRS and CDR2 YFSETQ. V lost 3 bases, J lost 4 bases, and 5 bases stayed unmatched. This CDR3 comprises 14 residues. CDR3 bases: TGCGCCAGCAGCTCGGGAACTAGCGCAGATACGCAGTATTTT. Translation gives CASSSGTSADTQYF.

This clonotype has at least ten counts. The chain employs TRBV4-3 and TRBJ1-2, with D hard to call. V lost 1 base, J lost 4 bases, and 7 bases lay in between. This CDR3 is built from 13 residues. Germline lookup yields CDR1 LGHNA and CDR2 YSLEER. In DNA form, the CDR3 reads TGCGCCAGCAGCCAAGTCGAGAGCTATGGCTACACCTTC. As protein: CASSQVESYGYTF.

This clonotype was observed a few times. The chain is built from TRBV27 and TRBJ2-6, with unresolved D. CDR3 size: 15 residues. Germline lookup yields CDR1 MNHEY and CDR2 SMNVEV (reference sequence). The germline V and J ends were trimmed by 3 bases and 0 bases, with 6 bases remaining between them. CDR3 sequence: CASSFVHSGANVLTF. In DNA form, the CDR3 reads TGTGCCAGCAGTTTCGTGCACTCTGGGGCCAACGTCCTGACTTTC. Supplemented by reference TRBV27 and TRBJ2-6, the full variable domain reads EAQVTQNPRYLITVTGKKLTVTCSQNMNHEYMSWYRQDPGLGLRQIYYSMNVEVTDKGDVPEGYKVSRKEKRNFPLILESPSPNQTSLYFCASSFVHSGANVLTFGAGSRLTVL.

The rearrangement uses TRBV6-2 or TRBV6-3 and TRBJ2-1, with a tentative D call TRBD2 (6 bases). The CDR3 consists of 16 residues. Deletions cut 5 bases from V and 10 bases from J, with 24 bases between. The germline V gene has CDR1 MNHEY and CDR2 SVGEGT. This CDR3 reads CASSPFAWRGNEEQFF. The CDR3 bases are TGTGCCAGCAGTCCCTTCGCATGGAGGGGAAATGAGGAGCAGTTCTTC.

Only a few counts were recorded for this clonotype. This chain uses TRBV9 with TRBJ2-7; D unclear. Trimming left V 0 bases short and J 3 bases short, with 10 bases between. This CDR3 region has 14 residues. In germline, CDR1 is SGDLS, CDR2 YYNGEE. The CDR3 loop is CASSVEQLSYEQYF. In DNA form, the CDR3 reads TGTGCCAGCAGCGTAGAGCAGTTAAGCTACGAGCAGTACTTC.

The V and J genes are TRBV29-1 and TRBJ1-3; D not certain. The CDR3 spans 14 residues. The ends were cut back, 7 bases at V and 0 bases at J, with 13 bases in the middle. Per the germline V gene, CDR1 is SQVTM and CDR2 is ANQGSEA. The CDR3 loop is CSATGYPSGNTIYF. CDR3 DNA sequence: TGCAGCGCCACGGGGTACCCCTCTGGAAACACCATATATTTT.

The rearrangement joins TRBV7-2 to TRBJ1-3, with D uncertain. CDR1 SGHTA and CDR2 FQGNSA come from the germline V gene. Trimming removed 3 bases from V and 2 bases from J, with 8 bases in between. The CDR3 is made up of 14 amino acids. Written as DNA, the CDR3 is TGTGCCAGCAGCTTTGCGATTCCTGGAAACACCATATATTTT. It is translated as CASSFAIPGNTIYF.

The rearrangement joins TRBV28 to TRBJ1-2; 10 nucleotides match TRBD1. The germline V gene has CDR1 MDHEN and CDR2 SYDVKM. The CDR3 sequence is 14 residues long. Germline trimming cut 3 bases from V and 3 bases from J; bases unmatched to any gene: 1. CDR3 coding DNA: TGTGCCAGCAGTTTTGGGACAGGGGACTATGGCTACACCTTC. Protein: CASSFGTGDYGYTF.

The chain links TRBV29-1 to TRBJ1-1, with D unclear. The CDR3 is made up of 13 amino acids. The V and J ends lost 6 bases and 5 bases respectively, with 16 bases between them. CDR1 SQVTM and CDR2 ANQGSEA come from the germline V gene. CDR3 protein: CSVEGGFRTEAFF. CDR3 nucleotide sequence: TGCAGCGTCGAGGGAGGGTTTCGAACTGAAGCTTTCTTT.